The T cell receptor beta chain under discussion was sequenced for a study of T-cell memory formation after mild COVID-19. TCRdb re-derived calls from the 5' RACE reads in MiXCR, one entry per CDR3 protein. The sample includes more than 85,000 distinct CDR3 sequences, approximately 12% of them seen just once. V lost 4 bases and J lost 3; bases outside the gene matches: 11. This CDR3 spans 16 amino acids. Germline CDR1 and CDR2: LNHDA and SQIVND (reference sequence). The sequenced sample was PBMCs or a T cell subset sorted from them (not recorded which). The J gene is TRBJ1-2, the V gene TRBV19; TRBD1 agrees at 7 bases. The TCR sequence derives from a man in his late teens or twenties who had mild COVID-19 (a few samples of this study predate the infection). Cell type and time point are not known. CDR3 DNA: TGTGCCAGTAGTAGACCGACCTGGACAGGCGACTATGGCTACACCTTC. Protein product: CASSRPTWTGDYGYTF.